The 8 T cell receptor beta chains presented below share a single source sample, sequenced in a study of blood T cell repertoires in COVID-19. Data came from immunoSEQ multiplex PCR; TCRdb stores just in-frame clones and leaves some out. The sample lists 150,000 to 200,000 clones, 75% to 85% seen once, with approximately 11% in the top ten. Specimen: peripheral blood. Receptor source: a human donor in a cohort sampled during active COVID-19.

This sequence joins TRBV6-1 and TRBJ2-3; no clear D gene. CDR3 length: 14 amino acids. V was shortened by 2 bases and J by 3 bases, with 9 bases between the two germline ends. Germline V CDR1 and CDR2: MNHNS, SASEGT. The CDR3 protein is CASSELGGTDTQYF. The CDR3 DNA is TGTGCCAGCAGTGAACTTGGCGGAACAGATACGCAGTATTTT.

Here the CDR3 reads CASSVRDTYEQYF. The CDR3 region has the DNA TGTGCCAGCAGCGTACGAGATACTTACGAGCAGTACTTC. The V gene is TRBV9, the J gene TRBJ2-7; D uncertain. From germline, CDR1 is SGDLS and CDR2 YYNGEE. The V gene lost 1 base and the J gene lost 4 bases, with 9 bases spanning the gap. There are 13 residues in the CDR3.

The rearrangement links TRBV7-2 to TRBJ1-4; maybe TRBD1 (6 bases). Per the germline V gene, CDR1 is SGHTA and CDR2 is FQGNSA. Trimming pared 0 bases from V and 5 bases from J, leaving 13 bases between. The CDR3 consists of 16 residues. CDR3 loop: CASSLAYEGDNEKLFF. The CDR3 coding sequence is TGTGCCAGCAGCTTAGCGTATGAGGGGGACAATGAAAAACTGTTTTTT.

V is TRBV18 and J is TRBJ2-3; tentatively, D is TRBD1 (5 bases). Trimming pared 1 base from V and 7 bases from J, leaving 12 bases between. In germline, CDR1 is KGHSH, CDR2 LQKENI. This CDR3 is built from 14 residues. Written as DNA, the CDR3 is TGTGCCAGCTCACCACAAGACAGTTTGTATACGCAGTATTTT. Protein: CASSPQDSLYTQYF.

The chain uses TRBV2 and TRBJ1-1, with a possible D match to TRBD1 (6 bases). Germline values: CDR1 SNHLY, CDR2 FYNNEI. This CDR3 region has 14 residues. The germline V and J ends were trimmed by 8 bases and 7 bases, with 20 bases remaining between them. CDR3 sequence (DNA): TGTGCCAGCTCCTCGGCGGGGGGGCATAGTGAAGCTTTCTTT. The encoded protein is CASSSAGGHSEAFF.

A single count supports this clone. The chain joins TRBV27 to TRBJ2-1; D may be TRBD2 (6 bases). V was clipped by 2 bases and J by 1 base, with 9 bases between them. The length of the CDR3 is 15 residues. In germline, CDR1 is MNHEY, CDR2 SMNVEV (reference sequence). In nucleotides, the CDR3 is TGTGCCAGCAGTTTAGGTGGGAGGTCCTACAATGAGCAGTTCTTC. Protein product: CASSLGGRSYNEQFF.

J is TRBJ2-7 and V is TRBV6-6; TRBD2 aligns across 12 bases. V lost 5 bases to trimming and J lost 4 bases; unmatched junction nucleotides: 15. The V gene's germline CDR1 is MNHNY and CDR2 SVGAGI (reference sequence). This CDR3 region has 18 residues. The CDR3 here is CASSPGTSGSLWGYEQYF. The CDR3 DNA is TGTGCCAGCAGTCCCGGGACTAGCGGGTCCCTTTGGGGATACGAGCAGTACTTC.

Turning to this clone: At the DNA level, this CDR3 is encoded by other sequences in the same sample as well. This chain links TRBV7-6 with TRBJ1-6; TRBD1 agrees at 7 bases. Germline V gives CDR1 SGHVS, CDR2 FNYEAQ. This CDR3 has 14 amino acids. The J segment lost 5 bases and the V segment lost 6 bases, leaving 4 bases of the junction unmatched. The CDR3 protein is CASSFGQDNSPLHF. The CDR3 nucleotides read TGTGCCAGCAGTTTCGGACAGGATAATTCACCCCTCCACTTT.